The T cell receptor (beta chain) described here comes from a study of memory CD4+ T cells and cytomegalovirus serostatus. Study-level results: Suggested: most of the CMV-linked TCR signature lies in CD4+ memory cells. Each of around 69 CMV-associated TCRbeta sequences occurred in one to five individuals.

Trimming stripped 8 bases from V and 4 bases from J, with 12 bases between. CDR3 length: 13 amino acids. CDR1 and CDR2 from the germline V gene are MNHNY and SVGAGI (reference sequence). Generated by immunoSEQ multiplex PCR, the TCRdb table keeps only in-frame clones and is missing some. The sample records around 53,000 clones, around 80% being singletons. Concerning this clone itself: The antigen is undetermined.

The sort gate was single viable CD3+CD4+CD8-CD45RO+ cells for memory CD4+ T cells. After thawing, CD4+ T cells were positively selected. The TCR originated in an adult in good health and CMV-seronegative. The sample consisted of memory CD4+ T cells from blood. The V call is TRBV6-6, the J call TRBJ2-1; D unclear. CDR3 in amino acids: CASGIPAYNEQFF. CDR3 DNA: TGTGCCAGCGGGATCCCGGCTTACAATGAGCAGTTCTTC.